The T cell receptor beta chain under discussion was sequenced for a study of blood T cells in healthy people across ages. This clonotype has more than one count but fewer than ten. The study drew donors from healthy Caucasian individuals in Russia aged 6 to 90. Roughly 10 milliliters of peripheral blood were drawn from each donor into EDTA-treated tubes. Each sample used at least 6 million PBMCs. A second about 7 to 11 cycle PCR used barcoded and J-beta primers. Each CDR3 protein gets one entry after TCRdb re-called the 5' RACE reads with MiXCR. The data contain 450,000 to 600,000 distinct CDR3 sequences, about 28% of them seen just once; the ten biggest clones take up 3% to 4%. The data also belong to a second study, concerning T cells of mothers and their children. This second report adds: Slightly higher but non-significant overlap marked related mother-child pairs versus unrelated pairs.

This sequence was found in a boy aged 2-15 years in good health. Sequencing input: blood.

The CDR3 nucleotides are TGCAGTGCTAGGTCCCCGGGACTAGCGGGGAGCAATGAGCAGTTCTTC. Translating it yields CSARSPGLAGSNEQFF. This chain links TRBV20-1 with TRBJ2-7, with 13 bases that match TRBD2. The end of the DNA aligns better with TRBJ2-1, so the J call may be wrong. Germline assignment: CDR1 DFQATT and CDR2 SNEGSKA (reference sequence). This CDR3 comprises 16 residues.